This TCR beta chain was profiled in a study of siplizumab effects on memory and regulatory T cells. Germline V gives CDR1 SNHLY, CDR2 FYNNEI. CDR3 size: 13 residues. V trimming: 5 bases; J trimming: 4 bases; junction bases outside the gene matches: 4. In each sample, around 96,000 TCR templates were assayed. Clones were read by immunoSEQ multiplex PCR, and TCRdb kept only the in-frame ones, dropping some. The profile covers 70,000 to 90,000 clones, with 80% to 90% appearing a single time and roughly 15% taken by the ten largest. Material: CD4+ T cells sorted from blood. The sequence was obtained from a human donor in good health. V gene TRBV2 combines with J gene TRBJ1-1, with TRBD1 identical over 7 bases. CDR3 DNA sequence: TGTGCCAGCAGTTGGGGACAGACCACTGAAGCTTTCTTT. As protein: CASSWGQTTEAFF.